This TCR beta chain was sequenced in a study of shared T cell receptors in the human thymus. This clone showed up just a few times. The method was immunoSEQ multiplex PCR; TCRdb's version includes in-frame clones alone and lacks a portion of them. The table shows over 450,000 clones, with 75% to 85% occurring only once. CDR3 length: 14 amino acids. The ends lost 4 bases at V and 6 bases at J; junction bases unmatched: 3. In germline, CDR1 is LGHNA, CDR2 YNFKEQ. The same data also went into a second study, on human thymus T cells. That source adds: Finnish infants who were healthy and having corrective surgery for congenital heart defects made up the donors. It was from resections taken during corrective heart surgery that the thymus tissue came. Across thymic and blood repertoires, the usage of V and J genes appeared to be biased. As related research reported, thymic repertoires overlapped highly among unrelated individuals.

The genes are TRBV4-2 and TRBJ2-5; 12 positions match TRBD2. The receptor was derived from a boy under two years old with a congenital heart defect. Input material: thymocytes. The CDR3 loop is CASSPRTSGKTQYF. CDR3 nucleotides: TGTGCCAGCAGCCCGAGGACTAGCGGGAAGACCCAGTACTTC.